The 5 T cell receptor beta chains below were found in one sample sequenced in a study of T cells in tumors after PD-1 blockade. The data were produced by immunoSEQ multiplex PCR, yet TCRdb's version contains in-frame clones alone and is incomplete. The sample records 50,000 or so clones, approximately 75% being singletons. The source material was PBMCs, sampled before anti-PD-1 treatment. The receptors originated from a human donor with basal cell carcinoma.

A few counts support this clone. The chain employs TRBV12-3 or TRBV12-4 and TRBJ2-1; the D is unclear. Between the trimmed V and J ends, which lost 4 bases and 8 bases, there was a span of 6 bases. This CDR3 contains 11 residues. CDR3 in DNA: TGTGCCAGCAGTTCGAACCATGAGCAGTTCTTC. Encoded protein: CASSSNHEQFF.

The chain carries TRBV28 and TRBJ2-7; D may match TRBD1 or TRBD2 (6 bases each). This CDR3 spans 14 amino acids. Germline V gene data show CDR1 as MDHEN and CDR2 as SYDVKM. Trimming shortened V by 5 bases and J by 4 bases, and 15 bases separated the two germline ends. CDR3 nucleotide sequence: TGTGCCAGCAGTATACAGGGAGGACTGTACGAGCAGTACTTC. Amino acids: CASSIQGGLYEQYF.

The sample holds one count of this clone. The rearrangement joins TRBV5-1 to TRBJ2-2; 9 positions agree with TRBD1. V lost 5 bases and J lost 5; bases outside the gene matches: 7. Germline V gene data show CDR1 as SGHRS and CDR2 as YFSETQ. The CDR3 consists of 15 residues. The CDR3 protein is CASRPTGGNTGELFF. The CDR3 DNA sequence: TGCGCCAGCAGGCCAACAGGGGGCAATACCGGGGAGCTGTTTTTT.

The chain couples TRBV5-1 to TRBJ2-3, with TRBD2 identical over 7 bases. Per the germline V gene, CDR1 is SGHRS and CDR2 is YFSETQ. The junction had 19 bases not matched to a gene; V was cut back by 3 bases and J by 3 bases. The CDR3 covers 19 residues. The CDR3 spells CASSSLGSRAGLSTDTQYF. Written as DNA, the CDR3 is TGCGCCAGCAGCTCCCTTGGGAGTCGAGCGGGGCTTTCTACAGATACGCAGTATTTT.

Here the CDR3 DNA reads TGTGCCAGCAGCCTTTACGGGAACAACAATGAGCAGTTCTTC. It specifies CASSLYGNNNEQFF. The V gene is TRBV5-6, the J gene TRBJ2-1; D perhaps matches TRBD2 (5 bases). The CDR3 runs to 14 residues. Between the trimmed V and J ends, which lost 4 bases and 5 bases, there was a span of 13 bases. Looked up from germline, CDR1 is SGHDT and CDR2 is YYEEEE.